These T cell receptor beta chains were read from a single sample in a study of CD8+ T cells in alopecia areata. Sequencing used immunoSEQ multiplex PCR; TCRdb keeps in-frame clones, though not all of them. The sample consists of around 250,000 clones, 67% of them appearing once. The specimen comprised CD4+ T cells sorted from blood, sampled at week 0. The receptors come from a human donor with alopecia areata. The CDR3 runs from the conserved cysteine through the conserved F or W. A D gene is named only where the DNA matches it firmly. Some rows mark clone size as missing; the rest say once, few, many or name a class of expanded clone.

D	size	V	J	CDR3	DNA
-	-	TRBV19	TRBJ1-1	CASSVKAASPEAFF	TGTGCCAGTAGTGTAAAGGCCGCGTCTCCTGAAGCTTTCTTT
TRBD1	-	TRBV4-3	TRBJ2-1	CASSQGQGADEQFF	TGCGCCAGCAGCCAAGGACAGGGGGCGGATGAGCAGTTCTTC
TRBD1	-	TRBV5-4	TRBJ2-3	CASSGRDRVIDTQYF	TGTGCCAGCAGCGGCCGGGACAGGGTAATTGATACGCAGTATTTT
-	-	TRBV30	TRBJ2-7	CAWSPLWTDSYEQYF	TGTGCCTGGAGCCCCTTGTGGACCGATTCCTACGAGCAGTACTTC
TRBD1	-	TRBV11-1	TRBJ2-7	CASSARTGPSYEQYF	TGTGCCAGCAGCGCACGGACAGGGCCCTCCTACGAGCAGTACTTC
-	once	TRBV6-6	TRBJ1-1	CASSYSVETEAFF	TGTGCCAGCAGTTACTCGGTAGAGACTGAAGCTTTCTTT
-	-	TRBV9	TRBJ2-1	CASAGRSYNEQFF	TGTGCCAGCGCAGGCCGGTCCTACAATGAGCAGTTCTTC
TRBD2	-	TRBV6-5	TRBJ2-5	CASSYAGGPPETQYF	TGTGCCAGCAGTTACGCGGGGGGACCCCCAGAGACCCAGTACTTC
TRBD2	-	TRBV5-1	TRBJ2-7	CASSLGLAGDEQYF	TGCGCCAGCAGCCTGGGACTAGCGGGGGACGAGCAGTACTTC
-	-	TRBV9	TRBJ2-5	CASSRVLGPQETQYF	TGTGCCAGCAGCCGAGTCCTAGGGCCGCAAGAGACCCAGTACTTC
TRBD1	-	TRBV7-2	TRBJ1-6	CASSPQGGNSPLHF	TGTGCCAGCAGCCCCCAGGGGGGGAATTCACCCCTCCACTTT
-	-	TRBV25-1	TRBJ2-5	CASSVWQPQETQYF	TGTGCCAGCAGTGTATGGCAGCCTCAAGAGACCCAGTACTTC
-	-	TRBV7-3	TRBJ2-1	CASSPRGSYNEQFF	TGTGCCAGCAGCCCCAGGGGATCCTACAATGAGCAGTTCTTC
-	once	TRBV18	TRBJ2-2	CASSPMTGELFF	TGTGCCAGCTCACCAATGACCGGGGAGCTGTTTTTT
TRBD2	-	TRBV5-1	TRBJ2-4	CASSLDSGGDIQYF	TGCGCCAGCAGCTTGGACTCGGGGGGAGACATTCAGTACTTC
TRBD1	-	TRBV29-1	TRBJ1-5	CSVTDRGNQPQHF	TGCAGCGTGACTGACAGGGGGAATCAGCCCCAGCATTTT
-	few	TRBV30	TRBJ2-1	CAWMRVPDNEQFF	TGTGCCTGGATGAGAGTCCCGGACAATGAGCAGTTCTTC
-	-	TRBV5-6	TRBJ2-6	CASTNDPTGNGANVLTF	TGTGCCAGCACCAACGACCCCACAGGGAATGGGGCCAACGTCCTGACTTTC
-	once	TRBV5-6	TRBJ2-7	CASSVVGEQYF	TGTGCCAGCAGCGTCGTGGGCGAGCAGTACTTC
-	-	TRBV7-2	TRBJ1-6	CASSTDTNSPLHF	TGTGCCAGCAGCACGGACACAAATTCACCCCTCCACTTT
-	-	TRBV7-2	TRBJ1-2	CASSIYAGSRNYGYTF	TGTGCCAGCAGCATCTACGCGGGCAGCCGAAACTATGGCTACACCTTC
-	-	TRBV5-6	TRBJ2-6	CASSLRVISGANVLTF	TGTGCCAGCAGCTTACGGGTCATCTCTGGGGCCAACGTCCTGACTTTC
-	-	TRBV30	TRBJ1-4	CAWRDGREKLFF	TGTGCCTGGAGGGACGGGCGGGAAAAACTGTTTTTT
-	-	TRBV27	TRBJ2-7	CASSMLDIATYEQYF	TGTGCCAGCAGTATGCTCGACATCGCGACCTACGAGCAGTACTTC
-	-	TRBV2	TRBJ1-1	CASSAEKQNTEAFF	TGTGCCAGCAGTGCGGAAAAGCAGAACACTGAAGCTTTCTTT
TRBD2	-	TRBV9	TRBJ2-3	CASSGLASTDTQYF	TGTGCCAGCTCAGGACTAGCATCCACAGATACGCAGTATTTT
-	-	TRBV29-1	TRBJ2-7	CSVRDTVYEQYF	TGCAGCGTCCGCGACACAGTCTACGAGCAGTACTTC
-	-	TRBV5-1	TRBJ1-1	CASSSPGLLNTEAFF	TGCGCCAGCAGCTCCCCGGGGCTGCTGAACACTGAAGCTTTCTTT
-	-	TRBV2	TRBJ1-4	CASRRALNEKLFF	TGTGCCAGCAGACGGGCGCTGAATGAAAAACTGTTTTTT
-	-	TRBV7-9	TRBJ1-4	CASSLAGGGEKLFF	TGTGCCAGCAGCCTCGCCGGGGGCGGTGAAAAACTGTTTTTT
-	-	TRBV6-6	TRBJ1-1	CASRYSGQAFF	TGTGCCAGCAGATATAGCGGCCAGGCTTTCTTT
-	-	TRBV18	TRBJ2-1	CASSPRRGGLGNEQFF	TGTGCCAGCTCACCACGAAGGGGGGGCCTCGGGAATGAGCAGTTCTTC
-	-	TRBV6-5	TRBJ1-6	CAKGESSPLHF	TGTGCGAAAGGGGAAAGTTCACCCCTCCACTTT
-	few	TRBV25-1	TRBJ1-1	CASSVQQNTEAFF	TGTGCCAGCAGTGTACAGCAGAACACTGAAGCTTTCTTT
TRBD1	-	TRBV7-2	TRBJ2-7	CASSLGTGVTYEQYF	TGTGCCAGCAGCTTAGGGACAGGGGTAACCTACGAGCAGTACTTC
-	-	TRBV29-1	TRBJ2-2	CSATRGPTGELFF	TGCAGCGCGACTCGGGGTCCCACCGGGGAGCTGTTTTTT
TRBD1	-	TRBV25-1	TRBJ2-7	CASSRTGVQYF	TGTGCCAGCAGCAGGACAGGGGTGCAGTACTTC
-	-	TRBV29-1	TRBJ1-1	CSVEARVVGAEAFF	TGCAGCGTTGAGGCCAGGGTTGTTGGGGCTGAAGCTTTCTTT
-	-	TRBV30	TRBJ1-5	CAFSTGTPLGPQHF	TGTGCCTTTTCAACCGGGACACCTTTGGGGCCCCAGCATTTT
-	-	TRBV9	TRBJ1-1	CASSVAAQGSGTEAFF	TGTGCCAGCAGCGTAGCTGCGCAGGGGTCAGGAACTGAAGCTTTCTTT
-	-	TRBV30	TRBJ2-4	CAWSGQQGGIQYF	TGTGCCTGGAGCGGGCAACAGGGCGGTATTCAGTACTTC
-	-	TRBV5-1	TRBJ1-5	CASSLDGGNQPQHF	TGCGCCAGCAGCCTGGACGGGGGCAATCAGCCCCAGCATTTT
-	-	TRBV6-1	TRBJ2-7	CASSEHPDSYEQYF	TGTGCCAGCAGTGAACACCCAGATTCCTACGAGCAGTACTTC
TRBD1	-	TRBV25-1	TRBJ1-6	CASSDWGTGSNSPLHF	TGTGCCAGCAGTGACTGGGGGACAGGGTCTAATTCACCCCTCCACTTT
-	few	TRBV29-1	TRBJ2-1	CSVEDWTRGSSYNEQFF	TGCAGCGTTGAAGATTGGACGCGGGGAAGCTCCTACAATGAGCAGTTCTTC
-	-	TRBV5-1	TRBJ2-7	CASSLEGGRGDEQYF	TGCGCCAGCAGCTTGGAAGGCGGTAGGGGTGATGAGCAGTACTTC
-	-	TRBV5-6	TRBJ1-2	CASSLRTAYGYTF	TGTGCCAGCAGCTTGAGGACAGCATATGGCTACACCTTC
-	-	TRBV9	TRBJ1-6	CASSVQGGSPLHF	TGTGCCAGCAGCGTACAGGGAGGTTCACCCCTCCACTTT
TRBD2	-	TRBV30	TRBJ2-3	CAWSMSGVSTDTQYF	TGTGCCTGGAGTATGAGCGGGGTTAGCACAGATACGCAGTATTTT
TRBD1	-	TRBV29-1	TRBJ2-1	CSVVQGGYNEQFF	TGCAGCGTTGTACAGGGGGGCTACAATGAGCAGTTCTTC
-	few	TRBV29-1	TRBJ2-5	CSVLGGSETQYF	TGCAGCGTCCTGGGGGGATCCGAGACCCAGTACTTC
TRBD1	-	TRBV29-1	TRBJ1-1	CSVESRGRAFF	TGCAGCGTTGAGAGCAGGGGGCGGGCTTTCTTT
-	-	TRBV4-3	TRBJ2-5	CASSQIGTETQYF	TGCGCCAGCAGCCAGATAGGGACGGAGACCCAGTACTTC